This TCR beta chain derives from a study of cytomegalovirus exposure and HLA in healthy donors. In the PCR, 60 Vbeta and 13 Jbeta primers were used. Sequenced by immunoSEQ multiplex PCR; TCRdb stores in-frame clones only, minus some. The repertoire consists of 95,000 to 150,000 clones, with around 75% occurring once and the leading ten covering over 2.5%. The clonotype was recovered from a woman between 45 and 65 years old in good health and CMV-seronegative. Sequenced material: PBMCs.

The CDR3 reads CASSPPRGSGDETGELFF. Here the CDR3 DNA reads TGTGCCAGCTCACCACCTCGGGGTTCCGGGGATGAAACCGGGGAGCTGTTTTTT. The rearrangement joins TRBV18 to TRBJ2-2, with D perhaps matching TRBD2 (5 bases). There are 18 residues in the CDR3. Germline V gene sequence: CDR1 KGHSH, CDR2 LQKENI. Trimming cost V 0 bases and J 5 bases, with 19 bases left between them.